This T cell receptor (beta chain) was identified during a study of blood T cell repertoires in COVID-19. Study background: There were acute and convalescent COVID-19 samples, and they came from the United States, Italy and Spain. In each case, the material was cDNA or gDNA derived from T cells, B-cell-depleted T cells, or PBMCs.

Authors' processing steps: Amplified reference gene primers provided the basis for estimating nucleated cell counts. Here immunoSEQ multiplex PCR was the method, and the copy in TCRdb shows in-frame clones only, minus some. That table is the source of V, J and clone size, and D and trimming were worked out from the DNA. The sample carries 110,000 or so clones, 81% recorded once. The receptor comes from a woman in her seventies with acute or convalescent COVID-19. The sample comprised peripheral blood.

The CDR3 loop is CATSSLAGADTQYF. The CDR3 coding sequence is TGTGCCACCAGCAGCCTAGCGGGTGCAGATACGCAGTATTTT. V usage is TRBV15 and J usage is TRBJ2-3; 8 bases map to TRBD2. From germline, CDR1 is LNHNV and CDR2 YYDKDF (reference sequence). The V segment lost 3 bases and the J segment 4 bases; nucleotides outside the gene matches: 3. This CDR3 contains 14 residues.